This T cell receptor beta chain was profiled in a study of blood T cells in healthy people across ages (dated by TCRdb to 2014 to 2015). For the study in its entirety: In model experiments, roughly one uniquely barcoded TCR beta cDNA molecule per two T cells was captured by template switching. To avoid experimental bias, donors of different ages were randomly spread across the sequencing lanes. For two donors (one aged 18 to 30 and one aged 80 or older), the study analyzed two additional independent replicas of 1 million unique cDNA reads from the same blood draw. Using deep sequencing normalized with unique cDNA molecular identifiers, the study measured how TCR beta repertoire diversity changes with age. Four age groups were formed from the donors: young (average approximately 16 years), middle-aged (approximately 42), aged (about 62) and long-lived (less than 85). What the study reported, not specific to this receptor: Total diversity estimates from one million sequenced T cells were considered lower bounds and underestimates. The percentage of naive T cells measured by flow cytometry correlated strongly with observed TCR beta diversity. Since profiling was done on bulk unsorted PBMCs, naive and antigen-experienced compartments could not be conclusively compared. Observed TCR beta diversity per million T cells fell roughly linearly with age, and a significant reduction was already apparent by age around 40. Compared with the aged group, more naive CD4+ T cells, fewer expanded clones and increased TCR diversity were shown by the long-lived group, suggesting age selection. Donor CMV infection status was unknown, potentially confounding age-related changes in expanded clonotypes.

Only a few counts were recorded for this clonotype. Its antigen remains unidentified. No much larger clonotype is one base removed from it; base qualities were not supplied. The receptor library was made with 5' RACE. The run used an Illumina HiSeq 2500. A second about 7 to 12 cycle PCR used a sample-barcoded 5' primer and a J-beta primer mix. A template-switch 5' adaptor carrying 12 random nucleotides introduced a unique molecular identifier onto each TCR beta cDNA molecule. At least 2.5 million CDR3-containing paired-end reads were obtained from each sample. First-strand cDNA was synthesized from all RNA with the Mint cDNA synthesis kit, primed by a TRBC-specific oligonucleotide. All cDNA was treated with uracil-DNA glycosylase and then went through a first 18-cycle PCR with the universal primers M1SS and BC2_uni_R. The published analysis was carried out like this. For normalization, 1 million high-quality reads were randomly selected from each sample, with every read carrying a distinct molecular identifier. Reads sharing molecular identifiers were discarded rather than binned into consensus sequences. MiTCR, run with a Q25 quality threshold and the strictest error-elimination algorithm, handled CDR3 identification, clonotype clustering and error correction. A nonparametric unseen species model with Euler transformation was used to estimate a lower bound on total TCR beta diversity. The public sequencing data were trimmed at Q25 with fastp and processed into clonotypes with MiXCR by TCRdb, which kept only in-frame beta chains. Each entry merges the rows of one CDR3 protein and shows their most common DNA and genes. TCRdb, not the authors, supplied the V and J calls. The sample table shows about 1,800,000 distinct CDR3 sequences, and 25% to 30% are seen once. The biggest ten clones account for approximately 7.7% of the sample.

V and J are truncated by 5 bases and 3 bases respectively, leaving an intervening sequence of 10 bases. The CDR3 contains 14 residues, cysteine and phenylalanine counted. The DNA shown is the 42-base CDR3, in frame from base 1. Via the germline V gene, CDR1 is SGHTA and CDR2 FQGNSA. Donors were 30 to 45 systemically healthy Caucasian individuals from Russia aged roughly 6 to 95 years. Roughly 11 milliliters of peripheral blood were drawn from each donor into EDTA-treated Vacutainer tubes. Ficoll-Paque density-gradient centrifugation was used to isolate PBMCs, with at least 6 million per sample. Total RNA, at least 6 micrograms per sample, was extracted from PBMCs with Trizol reagent. The percentages of naive CD45RAhigh/CD27high T cells were determined by flow cytometry on a PBMC aliquot from every donor.

The sequenced sample was blood. The chain is made from TRBV7-2 and TRBJ2-2; the best D guess is TRBD2, with 5 bases matching. The TCR was taken from a woman in her twenties or thirties in good health. The DNA sequence is as follows: TGTGCCAGCAGCCGAACTAGGGACACCGGGGAGCTGTTTTTT. It translates to CASSRTRDTGELFF. Outside the CDR3, residues come from the reference TRBV7-2 and TRBJ2-2 proteins, so the full variable domain is: GAGVSQSPSNKVTEKGKDVELRCDPISGHTALYWYRQSLGQGLEFLIYFQGNSAPDKSGLPSDRFSAERTGGSVSTLTIQRTQQEDSAVYLCASSRTRDTGELFFGEGSRLTVL.